Detailed here is one T cell receptor (beta chain). This entry belongs to a study of T cell clones after liver transplantation. Study overall: As an antigen-independent comparator, third-party-reactive TCRbeta sequences came from pre-transplant mixed lymphocyte reactions. Three of the eight recipients were HCV-positive; the rest had non-autoimmune, non-viral transplant indications.

The method was immunoSEQ multiplex PCR; TCRdb's version includes in-frame clones alone and lacks a portion of them. This sample has roughly 80,000 clones, with 70% to 90% found just once. The CDR3 sequence is 13 residues long. The germline gives CDR1 MNHEY, CDR2 SMNVEV (reference sequence). The germline V and J ends were trimmed by 8 bases and 6 bases, with 17 bases remaining between them. This clonotype was sampled from a human patient who received a liver transplant. Some T cells may be the graft donor's. The chain recombines TRBV27 with TRBJ2-7, with D maybe TRBD1 (6 bases). Here the sequenced sample was CD4+ T cells from blood, taken at the 22-month timepoint. The CDR3: CASPGTSCLEQYF. DNA of the CDR3: TGTGCCAGCCCCGGGACAAGCTGCCTCGAGCAGTACTTC.